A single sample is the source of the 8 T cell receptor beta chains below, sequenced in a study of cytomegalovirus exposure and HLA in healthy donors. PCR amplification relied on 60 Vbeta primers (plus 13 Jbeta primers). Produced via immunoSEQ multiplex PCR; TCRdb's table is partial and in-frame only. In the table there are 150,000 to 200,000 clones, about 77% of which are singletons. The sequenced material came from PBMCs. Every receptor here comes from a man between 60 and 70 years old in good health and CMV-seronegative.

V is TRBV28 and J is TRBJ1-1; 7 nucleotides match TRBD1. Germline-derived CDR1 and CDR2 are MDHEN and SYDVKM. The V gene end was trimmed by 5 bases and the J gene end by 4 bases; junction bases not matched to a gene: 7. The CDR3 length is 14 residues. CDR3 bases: TGTGCCAGCAGTAAAGACAGGGTGGTCACTGAAGCTTTCTTT. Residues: CASSKDRVVTEAFF.

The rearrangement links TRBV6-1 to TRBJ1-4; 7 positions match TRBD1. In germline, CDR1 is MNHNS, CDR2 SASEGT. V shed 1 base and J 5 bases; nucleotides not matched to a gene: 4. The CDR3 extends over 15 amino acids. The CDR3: CASSEGGTANEKLFF. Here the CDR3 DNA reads TGTGCCAGCAGTGAAGGCGGGACAGCGAATGAAAAACTGTTTTTT.

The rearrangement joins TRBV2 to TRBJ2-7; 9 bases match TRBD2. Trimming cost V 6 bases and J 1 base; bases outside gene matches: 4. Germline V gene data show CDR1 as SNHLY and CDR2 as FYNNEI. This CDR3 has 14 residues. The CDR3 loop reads CASRRAGGSYEQYF. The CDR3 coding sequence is TGTGCCAGCAGAAGAGCGGGGGGTTCCTACGAGCAGTACTTC.

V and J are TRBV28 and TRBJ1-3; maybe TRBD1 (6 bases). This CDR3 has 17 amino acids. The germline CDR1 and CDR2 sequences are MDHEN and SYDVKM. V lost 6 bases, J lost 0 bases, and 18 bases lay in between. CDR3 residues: CASSASTGTLSGNTIYF. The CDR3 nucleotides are TGTGCCAGCAGCGCCTCTACCGGGACACTCTCTGGAAACACCATATATTTT.

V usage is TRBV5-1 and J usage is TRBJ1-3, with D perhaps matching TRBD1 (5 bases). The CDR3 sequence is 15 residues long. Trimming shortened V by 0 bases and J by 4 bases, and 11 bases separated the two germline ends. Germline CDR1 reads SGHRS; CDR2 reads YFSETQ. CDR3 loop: CASSLEGINGNTIYF. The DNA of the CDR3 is TGCGCCAGCAGCTTGGAGGGGATTAACGGAAACACCATATATTTT.

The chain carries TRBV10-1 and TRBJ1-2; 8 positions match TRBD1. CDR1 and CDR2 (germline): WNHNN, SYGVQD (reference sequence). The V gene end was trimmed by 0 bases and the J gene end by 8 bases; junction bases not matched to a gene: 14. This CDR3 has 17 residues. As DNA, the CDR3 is TGCGCCAGCAGTGAGTCTAAACGGGCCGGGACAGGATCCGGCTACACCTTC. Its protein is CASSESKRAGTGSGYTF.

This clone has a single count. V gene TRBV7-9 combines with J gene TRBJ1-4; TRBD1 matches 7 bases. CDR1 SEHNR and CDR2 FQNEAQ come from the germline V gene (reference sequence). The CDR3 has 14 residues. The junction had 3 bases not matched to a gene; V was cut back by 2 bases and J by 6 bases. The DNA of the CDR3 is TGTGCCAGCAGCTTAACAGGGGCCGATGAAAAACTGTTTTTT. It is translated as CASSLTGADEKLFF.

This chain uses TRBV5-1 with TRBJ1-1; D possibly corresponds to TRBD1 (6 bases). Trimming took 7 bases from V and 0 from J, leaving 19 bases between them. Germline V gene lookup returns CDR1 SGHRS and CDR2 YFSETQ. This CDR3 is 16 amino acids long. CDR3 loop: CASARDMVGMNTEAFF. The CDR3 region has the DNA TGCGCCAGCGCTCGGGACATGGTGGGGATGAACACTGAAGCTTTCTTT. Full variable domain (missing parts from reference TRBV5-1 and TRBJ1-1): KAGVTQTPRYLIKTRGQQVTLSCSPISGHRSVSWYQQTPGQGLQFLFEYFSETQRNKGNFPGRFSGRQFSNSRSEMNVSTLELGDSALYLCASARDMVGMNTEAFFGQGTRLTVV.